This TCR beta chain was recovered during a study of blood T cells in healthy people across ages. About the study: With template switching, about one barcoded beta molecule was captured per two T cells.

PCR was performed a second time for about 7 to 12 cycles using a sample-barcoded 5' primer and a J-beta primer mix. Every cDNA molecule bore a tag from a template-switch adaptor containing 12 random nucleotides. In TCRdb, the 5' RACE reads were re-called with MiXCR into one record per CDR3 protein. In the table there are 700,000 to 850,000 distinct CDR3 sequences, roughly 35% of which are singletons. This clonotype was seen a few times. V was clipped by 3 bases and J by 5 bases, with 16 bases between them. This CDR3 is built from 14 residues. Germline V gene sequence: CDR1 DFQATT, CDR2 SNEGSKA (reference sequence). Per-sample yields of isolated PBMCs were at least 6 million.

The specimen was blood. V and J are TRBV20-1 and TRBJ1-1; D gene unclear. The sequence was collected from a man aged 18 to 30 in good health. CDR3 sequence (DNA): TGCAGTGCTAGGGTTCCAGACGGGTGGACTGAAGCTTTCTTT. Amino acid sequence: CSARVPDGWTEAFF.